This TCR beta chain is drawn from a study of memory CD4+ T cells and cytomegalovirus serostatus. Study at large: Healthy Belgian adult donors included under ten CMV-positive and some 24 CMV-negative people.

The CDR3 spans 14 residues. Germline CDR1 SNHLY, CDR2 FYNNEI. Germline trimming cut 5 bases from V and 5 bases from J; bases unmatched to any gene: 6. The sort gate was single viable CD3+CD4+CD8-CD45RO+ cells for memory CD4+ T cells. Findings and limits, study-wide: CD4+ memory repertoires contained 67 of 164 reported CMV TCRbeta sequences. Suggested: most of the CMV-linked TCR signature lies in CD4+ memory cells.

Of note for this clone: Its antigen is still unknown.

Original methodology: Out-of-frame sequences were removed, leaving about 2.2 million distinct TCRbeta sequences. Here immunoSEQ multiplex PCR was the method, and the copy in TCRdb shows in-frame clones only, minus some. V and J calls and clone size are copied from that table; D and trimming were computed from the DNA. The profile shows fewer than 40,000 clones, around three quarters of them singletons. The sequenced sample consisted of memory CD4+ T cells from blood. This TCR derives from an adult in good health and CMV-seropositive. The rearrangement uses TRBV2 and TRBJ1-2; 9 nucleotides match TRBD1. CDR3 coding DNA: TGTGCCAGCAGTTTGGACAGGGGTTATTATGGCTACACCTTC. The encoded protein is CASSLDRGYYGYTF.